The rows below give T cell receptor beta chains drawn from one sample of a study of CD8 T cells in ankylosing spondylitis. One entry per CDR3 protein, called by TCRdb with MiXCR from the 5' RACE reads. Of 250,000 to 400,000 distinct CDR3 sequences in the sample, 11% were seen once. Input material: blood, either unsorted or a sorted T cell fraction (not recorded which). The receptors derive from a female donor with ankylosing spondylitis or in good health (not recorded which). CDR3s include the opening cysteine and the closing phenylalanine or tryptophan. Each record gives: clone size, V gene, D gene, J gene, CDR3 DNA, CDR3 protein. A D gene is named only where the DNA matches it firmly. The size entry is marked missing in some rows and otherwise reads once, few, many or a size class.

>many|TRBV7-6|TRBD1|TRBJ2-3
TGTGCCAGCAGCCTCGACAGGGGGCAGACAGATACGCAGTATTTT
CASSLDRGQTDTQYF
>many|TRBV28|TRBD1|TRBJ2-7
TGTGCCAGCAGATCATGGGACAGCTCCTACGAGCAGTACTTC
CASRSWDSSYEQYF
>NA|TRBV5-1|NA|TRBJ1-2
TGCGCCAGCAGACCCCGGGACAACTCCTATGGCTACACCTTC
CASRPRDNSYGYTF
>many|TRBV5-6|NA|TRBJ2-3
TGTGCCAGCAGCTCTCCCTCCAGGGTGGTGGATACGCAGTATTTT
CASSSPSRVVDTQYF
>few|TRBV27|NA|TRBJ1-1
TGTGCCAGCAGTCCCTTACCTGCCCAGGGTGGGCGAACTGAAGCTTTCTTT
CASSPLPAQGGRTEAFF
>many|TRBV5-1|NA|TRBJ1-1
TGCGCCAGCAAGATGGATCCCAACACTGAAGCTTTCTTT
CASKMDPNTEAFF
>many|TRBV7-9|TRBD1|TRBJ2-1
TGTGCCAGCAGCTTCGACAGGGGACTGGGTGAGCAGTTCTTC
CASSFDRGLGEQFF
>NA|TRBV6-1|NA|TRBJ1-3
TGTGCCAGCACCTCCGCGGCGGGGGGCCGCTCTGGAAACACCATATATTTT
CASTSAAGGRSGNTIYF
>many|TRBV5-1|NA|TRBJ2-1
TGCGCCAGCAGCTTCATAGCGGATTCGGACAATGAGCAGTTCTTC
CASSFIADSDNEQFF
>many|TRBV5-8|TRBD2|TRBJ2-7
TGTGCCAGCAGCTCGGGGAGGAGGACTAGCGTCTACGAGCAGTACTTC
CASSSGRRTSVYEQYF
>NA|TRBV7-9|TRBD2|TRBJ2-3
TGTGCCAGCAGCCCTCTAGCGGGGGGGCGCACAGATACGCAGTATTTT
CASSPLAGGRTDTQYF
>many|TRBV12-3/TRBV12-4|TRBD2|TRBJ2-2
TGTGCCAGCAGTTATCGACTAGCGGACACCACCGGGGAGCTGTTTTTT
CASSYRLADTTGELFF
>many|TRBV20-1|TRBD2|TRBJ2-7
TGCAGTGCCCTTATTCAGCGGGAGTACCACGAGCAGTACTTC
CSALIQREYHEQYF
>many|TRBV4-1|NA|TRBJ2-7
TGCGCCAGCGGCTCCCCCTACGAGCAGTACTTC
CASGSPYEQYF
>many|TRBV20-1|NA|TRBJ2-3
TGCAGTGCCCCTGGTAGTGGAGGCACAGATACGCAGTATTTT
CSAPGSGGTDTQYF
>NA|TRBV7-9|NA|TRBJ2-7
TGTGCCAGCAGCTTCCCTCCGTGGGGGGACCCCTACGAGCAGTACTTC
CASSFPPWGDPYEQYF
>few|TRBV12-3/TRBV12-4|NA|TRBJ2-2
TGTGCCAGCAGTTTAGGCTGGGATCGGACCGGGGAGCTGTTTTTT
CASSLGWDRTGELFF
>many|TRBV5-1|NA|TRBJ2-3
TGCGCCAGCAGCTTGCCCCAAAGGGATACGCAGTATTTT
CASSLPQRDTQYF
>NA|TRBV5-1|NA|TRBJ2-5
TGCGCCAGCAGCGGCGCCGGAGGTACCGTGGAGACCCAGTACTTC
CASSGAGGTVETQYF
>many|TRBV20-1|NA|TRBJ2-7
TGCAGTGCTCCGGAGGCTTCACGAGGAGGTTCGGAGCAGTACTTC
CSAPEASRGGSEQYF
>many|TRBV20-1|TRBD2|TRBJ2-7
TGCAGTGCTTTCCCGGGACTAGCGGGAGTTAATCGTGACGAGCAGTACTTC
CSAFPGLAGVNRDEQYF
>few|TRBV27|TRBD1|TRBJ2-7
TGTGCCAGCAGTTTGACAGGGCGTGCTCGGGACGAGCAGTACTTC
CASSLTGRARDEQYF
>many|TRBV18|NA|TRBJ2-6
TGTGCCAGCTCACCGGGACAATCTGGGGCCAACGTCCTGACTTTC
CASSPGQSGANVLTF
>NA|TRBV20-1|NA|TRBJ2-1
TGCAGTGCTAGACGGGCAAGATCGGATGAGCAGTTCTTC
CSARRARSDEQFF
>many|TRBV11-2|NA|TRBJ2-7
TGTGCCAGCAGTTGGGGCGGTTCCTACGAGCAGTACTTC
CASSWGGSYEQYF
>NA|TRBV24-1|NA|TRBJ2-6
TGTGCCACCAGTGACGCGGGCGTCTCGCTCTCTGGGGCCAACGTCCTGACTTTC
CATSDAGVSLSGANVLTF
>many|TRBV7-8|NA|TRBJ1-2
TGTGCCAGCAGCTTAGGTGCAGTAATGAACTATGGCTACACCTTC
CASSLGAVMNYGYTF
>NA|TRBV18|NA|TRBJ1-2
TGTGCCAGCTCACCATTGATGTACAGGGAGATCTATGGCTACACCTTC
CASSPLMYREIYGYTF
>many|TRBV27|NA|TRBJ2-7
TGTGCCAGCAGACTCCTCCTTACGGGTCCGGACTACGAGCAGTACTTC
CASRLLLTGPDYEQYF
>many|TRBV12-3/TRBV12-4|NA|TRBJ2-3
TGTGCCAGCAGTTTACTGGGGGGAAACACAGATACGCAGTATTTT
CASSLLGGNTDTQYF
>many|TRBV20-1|TRBD2|TRBJ2-3
TGCAGTGCTAGAGATAAGGTCTGGGCGGGAGACGGTCCAGATACGCAGTATTTT
CSARDKVWAGDGPDTQYF
>NA|TRBV12-3/TRBV12-4|TRBD2|TRBJ2-3
TGTGCCAGCAGTTTAAACGGGGGGAATACAGATACGCAGTATTTT
CASSLNGGNTDTQYF